These T cell receptor beta chains were read from a single sample in a study of breast tumors, draining lymph nodes, adjacent tissues. TCRdb fed the multiplex PCR reads into MiXCR, producing one record per CDR3 protein. The table records about 100,000 distinct CDR3 sequences, 21% of them present only once. The sequenced material came from axillary lymph node tissue. The receptors stem from a female donor with breast cancer. Some clones in this sample may be carry-over from other donors' samples. The CDR3 runs from the conserved cysteine through the conserved F or W. A D gene is named only where the DNA matches it firmly. Clone size is stated in some rows and not others, as once, few, many or a class when expanded.

TRBV7-2	NA	TRBJ1-2	many	TGTGCCAGCAGCTTATTGGTGGGCGACAGTTACTATGGCTACACCTTC	CASSLLVGDSYYGYTF
TRBV28	TRBD1	TRBJ1-2	NA	TGTGCCAGCTCGACAGGGGTCTATGGCTACACCTTC	CASSTGVYGYTF
TRBV2	NA	TRBJ2-1	many	TGTGCCAGCAGAACTCGGGGATACAATGAGCAGTTCTTC	CASRTRGYNEQFF
TRBV14	NA	TRBJ2-7	many	TGTGCCAGCAGCCAAGTCCAGGGGGGTCGACGGGAGCAGTACTTC	CASSQVQGGRREQYF
TRBV30	NA	TRBJ2-7	many	TGTGCCTGGACTGGGGGGGCCCCCTACGAGCAGTACTTC	CAWTGGAPYEQYF
TRBV12-3/TRBV12-4	NA	TRBJ2-7	many	TGTGCCAGCAGTTTAGATGATCAAGTCCCCTACGAGCAGTACTTC	CASSLDDQVPYEQYF
TRBV2	NA	TRBJ2-5	many	TGTGCCATAACTACAAGCATCCAAGAGACCCAGTACTTC	CAITTSIQETQYF
TRBV9	TRBD1	TRBJ1-1	NA	TGTGCCAGCAGCTCCTTAGGGGGCGTCCCTGAAGCTTTCTTT	CASSSLGGVPEAFF
TRBV20-1	NA	TRBJ2-2	NA	TGCAGTGCTAGGGTAACCGGCACCGGGGAGCTGTTTTTT	CSARVTGTGELFF
TRBV2	NA	TRBJ2-5	many	TGTGCCAGCAGTGCTGGAGAAGCAGCGACCCAGTACTTC	CASSAGEAATQYF
TRBV5-1	TRBD1	TRBJ2-2	many	TGCGCCAGCAGCTTAGAGGGGGCGGTTGCCGGGGAGCTGTTTTTT	CASSLEGAVAGELFF
TRBV20-1	TRBD2	TRBJ2-3	many	TGCAGTGTCCCCCGGGGGGGGGGCACAGATACGCAGTATTTT	CSVPRGGGTDTQYF
TRBV6-5	NA	TRBJ1-1	NA	TGTGCCAGCAGGGTATACCGGGGGAACACTGAAGCTTTCTTT	CASRVYRGNTEAFF
TRBV6-1	NA	TRBJ1-5	many	TGTGCCAGCACTGTCCAGGCCTCAGCGGGGTATCAGCCCCAGCATTTT	CASTVQASAGYQPQHF
TRBV28	NA	TRBJ1-6	many	TGTGCCAGCAGCCTGGACGGTCAGTCTTCACCCCTCCACTTT	CASSLDGQSSPLHF
TRBV5-1	NA	TRBJ2-5	many	TGCGCCAGCAGCTTGGACGTGGAGACCCAGTACTTC	CASSLDVETQYF
TRBV6-5	NA	TRBJ1-6	many	TGTGCCAGCAGTTACTCAGGGGGGAGCTCCTATAATTCACCCCTCCACTTT	CASSYSGGSSYNSPLHF
TRBV20-1	NA	TRBJ2-7	once	TGCAGTGCCACGAAGGGGCAGCAATACAAGCAGTACTTC	CSATKGQQYKQYF
TRBV6-5	NA	TRBJ1-5	many	TGTGCCAGCAGTTACTCCATTGATCAGCCCCAGCATTTT	CASSYSIDQPQHF
TRBV7-2	NA	TRBJ2-3	many	TGTGCCAGCAGCCCCCGGCTCCTCAGCACAGATACGCAGTATTTT	CASSPRLLSTDTQYF
TRBV3-1	NA	TRBJ2-6	NA	TGTGCCAGCAGCCAGACTGGGGCCAACGTCCTGACTTTC	CASSQTGANVLTF
TRBV5-1	NA	TRBJ2-6	many	TGCGCCAGCAGCCAGGGGACGGGGATGGGACTCTCTGGGGCCAACGTCCTGACTTTC	CASSQGTGMGLSGANVLTF
TRBV12-3/TRBV12-4	NA	TRBJ1-5	many	TGTGCCAGCAGTGGAAGTAGGGCTCAGCCCCAGCATTTT	CASSGSRAQPQHF
TRBV6-5	TRBD1	TRBJ2-2	NA	TGTGCCAGCAGTTATAACAGGGGATCTTATGGCGGGGAGCTGTTTTTT	CASSYNRGSYGGELFF
TRBV5-1	NA	TRBJ2-7	many	TGCGCCAGCAGCTTCCGGGACGGCTACAATGAGCAGTACTTC	CASSFRDGYNEQYF
TRBV4-1	NA	TRBJ2-2	NA	TGCGCCAGCAGCCAAATGGCATTGAACACCGGGGAGCTGTTTTTT	CASSQMALNTGELFF